The 12 T cell receptor beta chains in this list originate from one sample, sequenced in a study of T cells in Graves' hyperthyroidism and ophthalmopathy. Authors of the study amplified TCR beta CDR3 regions from RNA transcripts. An initial round of RT-PCR targeting the TCR CDR3 relied on the HTBI primer set. Using its own MiXCR run on the multiplex PCR reads, TCRdb lists one record per CDR3 protein. Of about 250,000 distinct CDR3 sequences listed, around 25% are singletons. Material for sequencing was blood. These receptors all stem from a woman aged 40-49 years with Graves' ophthalmopathy.

This clonotype was detected many times. The chain joins TRBV12-3 or TRBV12-4 to TRBJ1-5; D uncertain. The CDR3 has 13 amino acids. V was trimmed by 7 bases and J by 9 bases, leaving 16 bases between them. As DNA, the CDR3 is TGTGCCAGCACCCCGATTTTGAGAGGGCCCCAGCATTTT. Its protein is CASTPILRGPQHF.

Many counts were recorded for this clonotype. V and J are TRBV28 and TRBJ2-7; D is uncertain. The germline V gene has CDR1 MDHEN and CDR2 SYDVKM. V was trimmed by 6 bases and J by 5 bases, leaving 8 bases between them. The CDR3 totals 11 residues. CDR3 region: CASSLNHEQYF. The CDR3 region has the DNA TGTGCCAGCAGCTTGAACCACGAGCAGTACTTC.

This clonotype was recorded at least ten times. The chain couples TRBV5-1 to TRBJ2-7, with D perhaps given as TRBD1 or TRBD2 (5 bases each). Trimming removed 5 bases at V and 2 bases at J, with 17 bases between. Germline V gives CDR1 SGHRS, CDR2 YFSETQ. This CDR3 has 15 amino acids. For the CDR3, the DNA is TGCGCCAGCAGGGCTGGGACCTCTTGGACCTACGAGCAGTACTTC. It encodes CASRAGTSWTYEQYF.

This clonotype was counted ten times or more. J is TRBJ1-1 and V is TRBV28; D is unclear. Germline V gene data show CDR1 as MDHEN and CDR2 as SYDVKM. V was cut by 2 bases and J by 5 bases, with 9 bases left in between. The CDR3 loop spans 13 amino acids. The DNA for the CDR3 is TGTGCCAGCAGTTTAGGAGATCGTACTGAAGCTTTCTTT. Its protein product is CASSLGDRTEAFF. The whole variable domain, remainder taken from reference TRBV28 and TRBJ1-1, is DVKVTQSSRYLVKRTGEKVFLECVQDMDHENMFWYRQDPGLGLRLIYFSYDVKMKEKGDIPEGYSVSREKKERFSLILESASTNQTSMYLCASSLGDRTEAFFGQGTRLTVV.

The chain links TRBV7-8 to TRBJ2-7; D is uncertain. The CDR3 has 13 amino acids. CDR1 is SGHVS, CDR2 FQNEAQ, per germline. The V and J ends lost 1 base and 3 bases respectively, with 7 bases between them. For the CDR3, the DNA is TGTGCCAGCAGCTTAGGTACCAACTACGAGCAGTACTTC. This codes for CASSLGTNYEQYF.

This rearrangement joins TRBV7-3 to TRBJ2-3; the match to TRBD2 covers 11 bases. CDR3 size: 19 residues. V was clipped by 1 base and J by 2 bases; unmatched bases: 11. The germline CDR1 and CDR2 sequences are SGHTA and FQGTGA. CDR3: CASSLIPNQLAGDTDTQYF. The DNA for the CDR3 is TGTGCCAGCAGCTTAATTCCCAACCAACTAGCGGGAGACACAGATACGCAGTATTTT.

The chain combines TRBV6-2 or TRBV6-3 with TRBJ1-2; TRBD1 agrees at 9 bases. V lost 2 bases and J lost 4; bases outside the gene matches: 5. The CDR3 sequence is 15 residues long. Germline CDR1 is MNHEY and CDR2 is SVGEGT. The CDR3 region is CASSYGTGRGYGYTF. The CDR3 nucleotides are TGTGCCAGCAGTTACGGGACAGGGAGAGGCTATGGCTACACCTTC.

The sample holds many counts of this clonotype. The J gene is TRBJ1-5, the V gene TRBV4-2; TRBD1 is a possible D gene (5 bases). Trimming removed 0 bases from V and 4 bases from J, with 10 bases in between. CDR3 length: 15 residues. Per germline, CDR1 LGHNA and CDR2 YNFKEQ. CDR3 sequence reads: CASSQDQGENQPQHF. CDR3 DNA sequence: TGTGCCAGCAGCCAAGATCAAGGGGAAAATCAGCCCCAGCATTTT.

This clonotype was observed many times. V gene TRBV6-5 combines with J gene TRBJ2-5; D unclear. This CDR3 spans 17 amino acids. CDR1 and CDR2 from the germline V gene are MNHEY and SVGAGI. V was trimmed by 2 bases and J by 3 bases, leaving 19 bases between them. The CDR3 nucleotides read TGTGCCAGCAGTTACGGGTTTATAGCTGGGGATGAAGAGACCCAGTACTTC. It specifies CASSYGFIAGDEETQYF.

This chain joins TRBV6-2 or TRBV6-3 and TRBJ2-7; no clear D. CDR3 length equals 15 residues. Trimming stripped 0 bases from V and 7 bases from J, with 16 bases between. From germline, CDR1 is MNHEY and CDR2 SVGEGT. CDR3 coding DNA: TGTGCCAGCAGTTACTCGAGAGTACCGGTGGGGGAGCAGTACTTC. It specifies CASSYSRVPVGEQYF.

This clonotype came up many times. V and J are TRBV12-3 or TRBV12-4 and TRBJ1-1; D remains ambiguous. This CDR3 comprises 14 residues. V was pared by 0 bases and J by 0 bases, with 5 bases between. CDR3 in DNA: TGTGCCAGCAGTTTAGCAACCGTGAACACTGAAGCTTTCTTT. It encodes CASSLATVNTEAFF.

This clonotype has at least ten counts. This chain uses TRBV6-5 with TRBJ1-5, with no clear D. Trimming removed 4 bases from V and 0 bases from J, with 10 bases in between. Germline-derived CDR1 and CDR2 are MNHEY and SVGAGI. The CDR3 is made up of 15 amino acids. The CDR3 region is CASSSGLYSNQPQHF. The CDR3 coding sequence is TGTGCCAGCAGTTCGGGTCTGTATAGCAATCAGCCCCAGCATTTT.